Below are 8 T cell receptor beta chains sequenced from a single sample in a study of a mutant IDH1 vaccine in newly diagnosed glioma. The method was immunoSEQ multiplex PCR; TCRdb's version includes in-frame clones alone and lacks a portion of them. The sample contains over 30,000 clones, 56% of which appear only once. Which antigens these TCRs recognize remains unknown. Time point in this sample: week 5, during vaccination. A 20-mer mutant IDH1 peptide at 300 ug was injected subcutaneously with topical imiquimod. The starting material was PBMCs, obtained from a glioma patient whose treatment included an IDH1 peptide vaccine. The receptors stem from a woman in her late teens or twenties with glioma.

In its sample, this clone is medium-sized (0.01 to 0.1%). CDR3 sequence reads: CASSGRGFQETQYF. CDR3 DNA sequence: TGTGCCAGCAGTGGGCGGGGATTTCAAGAGACCCAGTACTTC. The chain carries TRBV2 and TRBJ2-5; D is possibly TRBD2 (6 bases). Germline V gene data show CDR1 as SNHLY and CDR2 as FYNNEI. This CDR3 has 14 residues. With 4 bases removed from V and 2 bases from J, the gap between germline ends came to 11 bases.

The chain recombines TRBV6-1 with TRBJ1-5; D is unclear. The V gene's germline CDR1 is MNHNS and CDR2 SASEGT. The CDR3 extends over 14 amino acids. The germline V and J ends were trimmed by 8 bases and 2 bases, with 13 bases remaining between them. The DNA for the CDR3 is TGTGCCAGCCTAAAGGATTCTCGCAATCAGCCCCAGCATTTT. It codes for CASLKDSRNQPQHF.

V gene TRBV2 combines with J gene TRBJ2-1; D possibly corresponds to TRBD2 (5 bases). Per the germline V gene, CDR1 is SNHLY and CDR2 is FYNNEI. The CDR3 totals 13 residues. Trimming removed 6 bases at V and 8 bases at J, with 14 bases between. The CDR3 sequence: CASRPPDSDEQFF. The DNA of the CDR3 is TGTGCCAGCAGACCTCCGGACTCAGATGAGCAGTTCTTC.

The chain links TRBV7-2 to TRBJ1-1; TRBD1 is a possible D gene (6 bases). V was pared by 3 bases and J by 2 bases, with 10 bases between. CDR1 SGHTA and CDR2 FQGNSA come from the germline V gene. This CDR3 spans 14 amino acids. The CDR3 protein is CASSLGGPNTEAFF. The CDR3 DNA reads as TGTGCCAGCAGCTTGGGGGGGCCAAACACTGAAGCTTTCTTT.

The rearrangement joins TRBV7-9 to TRBJ1-6; D gene ambiguous. This CDR3 contains 13 residues. Trimming stripped 2 bases from V and 10 bases from J, with 9 bases between. CDR1 is SEHNR and CDR2 is FQNEAQ in the germline V gene (reference sequence). CDR3 sequence reads: CASSLNGDSPLHF. Here the CDR3 DNA reads TGTGCCAGCAGCTTAAATGGAGACTCACCCCTCCACTTT.

In nucleotides, the CDR3 is TGCGCCAGCACCCCTATTAGCGGGAACTACGAGCAGTACTTC. As protein: CASTPISGNYEQYF. The chain has TRBV5-1 and TRBJ2-7; 8 bases match TRBD2. Looked up from germline, CDR1 is SGHRS and CDR2 is YFSETQ. The CDR3 contains 14 residues. V lost 6 bases to trimming and J lost 3 bases; unmatched junction nucleotides: 8. Together with reference TRBV5-1 and TRBJ2-7, the CDR3 gives the full variable domain: KAGVTQTPRYLIKTRGQQVTLSCSPISGHRSVSWYQQTPGQGLQFLFEYFSETQRNKGNFPGRFSGRQFSNSRSEMNVSTLELGDSALYLCASTPISGNYEQYFGPGTRLTVT.

The V gene is TRBV30, the J gene TRBJ1-1; D call uncertain. This CDR3 is 16 amino acids long. Germline values: CDR1 GTSNPN, CDR2 SVGIG (reference sequence). Trimming left V 3 bases short and J 0 bases short, with 17 bases between. The CDR3 here is CAWRRSFKGMNTEAFF. The CDR3 coding sequence is TGTGCCTGGAGACGGAGTTTTAAAGGAATGAACACTGAAGCTTTCTTT. The full variable domain, its missing parts supplied by reference TRBV30 and TRBJ1-1, is SQTIHQWPATLVQPVGSPLSLECTVEGTSNPNLYWYRQAAGRGLQLLFYSVGIGQISSEVPQNLSASRPQDRQFILSSKKLLLSDSGFYLCAWRRSFKGMNTEAFFGQGTRLTVV.

J is TRBJ2-1 and V is TRBV7-2; D ambiguous. CDR1 is SGHTA and CDR2 is FQGNSA in the germline V gene. V shed 4 bases and J shed 2 bases, with 6 bases lying between them. CDR3 size: 13 residues. The DNA for the CDR3 is TGTGCCAGCAGCTCCCAAACCTACAATGAGCAGTTCTTC. It is translated as CASSSQTYNEQFF.